This T cell receptor (beta chain) comes out of a study of regulatory T cells in long-lasting Graves disease. Study-wide points: With persistent disease, TRBV28, TRBJ1-2 and TRBJ2-5 were the favored segments. Persistent Graves' patients possessed reduced TCR diversity relative to recently diagnosed ones. Between persistent patients, a few thousand public clonotypes were shared, exceeding the 966 shared between new patients.

Time point in this sample: newly diagnosed GD, antithyroid drugs for less than 3 months. The TCR library was made from RNA extracted from PBMCs. Graves' disease diagnosis followed American Thyroid Association guidelines. Both iRepertoire HTBI primers and Arm-PCR of CDR3 regions were used to build the TCR beta libraries. TCRdb re-called the multiplex PCR reads through MiXCR, storing one row per CDR3 protein. The sample consists of about 540,000 distinct CDR3 sequences, 13% of them appearing once. To note about this clonotype: Its antigen is still unknown. Since a much larger clone is just one base distant, this may be a read error.

The CDR3 is 15 amino acids. Germline CDR1 is SGHTA and CDR2 is FQGNSA. A further study also used this sample, focusing on T cells in Graves' hyperthyroidism and ophthalmopathy.

The receptor comes from a man aged 25-45 years with Graves disease. This chain connects TRBV7-2 to TRBJ2-3; D might be TRBD1 or TRBD2, each matching 5 bases. The last part of the DNA fits TRBJ2-5 better; the J call may be wrong. The sequenced sample was peripheral blood mononuclear cells (PBMCs), obtained at new diagnosis, from a patient treated with antithyroid drugs. The CDR3, as DNA: TGTGCCAGCAGCTTACAGGGTAGAGGGTTCGGGACCCAGTACTTC. Translating it yields CASSLQGRGFGTQYF.